Given below is one TCR beta chain in context. Its antigen is currently unknown. TCRdb reworked the 5' RACE reads into one entry per CDR3 protein, no DNA. This sample contains 350,000 to 500,000 distinct CDR3 sequences. The data were obtained in a study of T cells expressing NK-cell markers. Study outcomes and limitations: Whether expanded NKG2C+ T cell clones were HCMV specific stayed uncertain. Four donors' CD3+CD56-NKG2C+ cells were dominated by the same clonotypes. Dominant NKG2C+ clonotype frequencies of roughly 1.0-7.5% of CD8+ T cells were measured in 5 or 6 donors.

This CDR3 is 13 amino acids long. Germline V CDR1 and CDR2: MNHNS, SASEGT. The chain joins TRBV6-1 to TRBJ1-1. The material sequenced was blood T cells: a sorted CD56 or NKG2C T cell subset, CD4+ or CD8+ T cells, or bulk PBMC T cells (not recorded which). The receptor was derived from a woman between 18 and 75 years old in good health. The CDR3 protein is CASSRKLNTEAFF.